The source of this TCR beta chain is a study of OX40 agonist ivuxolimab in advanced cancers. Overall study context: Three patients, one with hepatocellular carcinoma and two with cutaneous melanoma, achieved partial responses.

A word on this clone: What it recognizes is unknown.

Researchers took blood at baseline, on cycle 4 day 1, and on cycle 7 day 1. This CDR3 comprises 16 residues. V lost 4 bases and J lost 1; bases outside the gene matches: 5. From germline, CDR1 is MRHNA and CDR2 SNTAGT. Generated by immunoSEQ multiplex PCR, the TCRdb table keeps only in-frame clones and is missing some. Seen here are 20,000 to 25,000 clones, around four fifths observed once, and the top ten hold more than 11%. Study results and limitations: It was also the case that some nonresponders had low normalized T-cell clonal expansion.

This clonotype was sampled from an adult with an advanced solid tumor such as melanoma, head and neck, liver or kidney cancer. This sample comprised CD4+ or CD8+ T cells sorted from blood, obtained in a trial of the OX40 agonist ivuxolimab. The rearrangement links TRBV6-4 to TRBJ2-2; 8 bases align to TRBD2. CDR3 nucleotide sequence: TGTGCCAGCAGTGTCGGCGGGGGGCTGAACACCGGGGAGCTGTTTTTT. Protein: CASSVGGGLNTGELFF.